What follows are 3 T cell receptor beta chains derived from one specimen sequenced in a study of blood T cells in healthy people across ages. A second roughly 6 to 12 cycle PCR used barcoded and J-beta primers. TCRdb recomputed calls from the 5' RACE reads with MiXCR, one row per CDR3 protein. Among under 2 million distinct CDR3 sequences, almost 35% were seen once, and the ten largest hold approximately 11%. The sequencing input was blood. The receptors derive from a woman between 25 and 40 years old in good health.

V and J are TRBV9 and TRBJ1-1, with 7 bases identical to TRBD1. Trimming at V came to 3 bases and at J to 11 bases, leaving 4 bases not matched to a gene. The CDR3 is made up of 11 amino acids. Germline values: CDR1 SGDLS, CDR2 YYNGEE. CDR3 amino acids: CASSGTGPAFF. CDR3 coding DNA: TGTGCCAGCAGCGGGACAGGTCCTGCTTTCTTT. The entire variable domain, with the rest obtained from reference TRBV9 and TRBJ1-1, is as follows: DSGVTQTPKHLITATGQRVTLRCSPRSGDLSVYWYQQSLDQGLQFLIQYYNGEERAKGNILERFSAQQFPDLHSELNLSSLELGDSALYFCASSGTGPAFFGQGTRLTVV.

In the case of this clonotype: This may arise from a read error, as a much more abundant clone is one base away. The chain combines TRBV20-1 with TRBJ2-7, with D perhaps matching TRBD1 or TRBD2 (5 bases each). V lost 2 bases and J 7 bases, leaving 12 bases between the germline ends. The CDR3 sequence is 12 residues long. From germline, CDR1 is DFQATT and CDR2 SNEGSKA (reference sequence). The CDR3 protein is CSARIGGEEQYF. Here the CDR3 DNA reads TGCAGTGCTAGAATTGGGGGTGAGGAGCAGTACTTC.

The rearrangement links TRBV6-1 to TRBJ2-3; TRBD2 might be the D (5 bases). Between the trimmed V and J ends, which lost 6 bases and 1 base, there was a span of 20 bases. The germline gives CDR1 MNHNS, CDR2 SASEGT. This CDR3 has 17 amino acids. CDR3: CASSALTGGPRTDTQYF. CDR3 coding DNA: TGTGCCAGCAGCGCCCTCACGGGCGGGCCACGCACAGATACGCAGTATTTT.